This T cell receptor (beta chain) was captured by sequencing in a study of tissue T cells after allogeneic stem cell transplantation. Study-level points and caveats: Motif-based clustering found tissue-specific repertoire signatures shared across patients, though few clones were shared. This small cohort was clinically heterogeneous, and sampling depth was a limitation.

This CDR3 has 13 amino acids. In germline, CDR1 is NSQYPW, CDR2 LRSPGD (reference sequence). Trimming stripped 0 bases from V and 8 bases from J, with 10 bases between. This table comes from immunoSEQ multiplex PCR, and its TCRdb copy is limited to in-frame clones, with some not included. The sample holds about 5,000 clones, 30% to 45% seen once. Regarding this clone: The antigen remains unidentified. Any gene name here is a mouse gene name. The read ends 1 residue shy of where the CDR3 ends; the end is completed using the germline J gene.

Sample time point: mouse harvest day 14 after allogeneic transplant. The graft held 10^6 splenic CD5+ T cells and 10^7 T-cell-depleted bone marrow cells. Tissues came from B6→BALB/c major-mismatch GVHD mice at day 7 or 14. The genes are TRBV1 and TRBJ1-1, with D maybe TRBD1 (5 bases). This sequence originates from a female BALB/c mouse given C57BL/6 T cells with graft-versus-host disease after an allogeneic hematopoietic cell transplant. Sequenced sample: gut tissue. The sequenced part of the CDR3 DNA is TGCACCTGCAGTGCAGACCGGGGGTTGGAAGTCTTC. It codes for CTCSADRGLEVF. The whole CDR3 protein reads CTCSADRGLEVFF.